Listed below are T cell receptor beta chains from one sample, sequenced in a study of blood T cells in healthy people across ages. Using its own MiXCR run on the 5' RACE reads, TCRdb lists one record per CDR3 protein. The sample holds 850,000 to 950,000 distinct CDR3 sequences; more than 25% are singletons and the top ten take 17%. The sequenced sample was blood. Every receptor here comes from a woman older than 75 in good health. Each CDR3 is given with its conserved first and last residue. Each record gives: clone size, V gene, J gene, CDR3 protein. Some rows have no size entry. The others give once, few or many, or a class for an expanded clone.

size: many; V: TRBV7-2; J: TRBJ2-1; CDR3: CASRGPGLAGGNNEQFF
size: few; V: TRBV29-1; J: TRBJ1-4; CDR3: CSVGDSTGGSNEKLFF
size: -; V: TRBV5-5; J: -; CDR3: CASSPYRDLRYEQYF
size: few; V: TRBV12-5; J: TRBJ2-1; CDR3: CASGLGGREQFF
size: -; V: TRBV7-2; J: TRBJ1-5; CDR3: CASSLGSDSGPQHF
size: many; V: TRBV12-3/TRBV12-4; J: TRBJ1-2; CDR3: CASSDNRDRAYTF
size: -; V: TRBV2; J: TRBJ2-3; CDR3: CASSGGGYTDTQYF
size: few; V: TRBV7-9; J: TRBJ1-4; CDR3: CASSLGQGFTTNEKLFF
size: many; V: TRBV4-3; J: TRBJ2-5; CDR3: CASSEKGQGTSETQYF
size: -; V: TRBV7-9; J: -; CDR3: CASSPPLSGEHSYEQYF
size: few; V: TRBV11-2; J: TRBJ2-2; CDR3: CASSLVGGRGTGELFF
size: few; V: TRBV18; J: TRBJ2-1; CDR3: CASSPQTGMHEQFF
size: many; V: TRBV30; J: TRBJ2-1; CDR3: CAWSVQGGEQFF
size: many; V: TRBV20-1; J: TRBJ1-2; CDR3: CSASLRLGGGYTF
size: -; V: TRBV24-1; J: TRBJ2-1; CDR3: CATSDLAGPSYNEQFF
size: -; V: TRBV18; J: TRBJ2-7; CDR3: CANSPRRAQRDEQYF
size: many; V: TRBV7-9; J: TRBJ2-4; CDR3: CASSSPGQGDIQYF
size: -; V: TRBV7-9; J: TRBJ2-2; CDR3: CASSSTGATRGTGELFF
size: few; V: TRBV6-6; J: TRBJ1-1; CDR3: CASSDQRGTEAFF
size: few; V: TRBV25-1; J: TRBJ2-1; CDR3: CASSDFKGSYNEQFF
size: few; V: TRBV12-3/TRBV12-4; J: TRBJ2-2; CDR3: CASTTGTFANTGELFF
size: -; V: TRBV3-1; J: TRBJ1-2; CDR3: CASSQDRGGRKIYGYTF
size: -; V: TRBV30; J: TRBJ2-7; CDR3: CAWSASGRSSYEQYF
size: -; V: TRBV25-1; J: TRBJ1-2; CDR3: CASSEYTGVGYTF
size: many; V: TRBV15; J: TRBJ2-3; CDR3: CATSRVATDTQYF
size: few; V: TRBV6-5; J: TRBJ1-4; CDR3: CASSYGGPEEKLFF
size: -; V: TRBV27; J: TRBJ2-7; CDR3: CASRKEDSGGYEQYF
size: many; V: TRBV7-2; J: TRBJ2-7; CDR3: CASSLNGGGTYEQYF
size: many; V: TRBV24-1; J: TRBJ2-3; CDR3: CATSDLSRTGATDTQYF
size: many; V: TRBV7-9; J: TRBJ2-3; CDR3: CASSLGPPDTQYF
size: few; V: TRBV6-2/TRBV6-3; J: TRBJ1-1; CDR3: CATIRRLGGLNTEAFF
size: -; V: TRBV12-3/TRBV12-4; J: TRBJ2-6; CDR3: CASSLRWGGHVVRTF
size: many; V: TRBV4-3; J: TRBJ2-6; CDR3: CASSQDLPGTGANVLTF
size: many; V: TRBV28; J: TRBJ2-7; CDR3: CASSSGTAGYSYEQYF
size: many; V: TRBV3-1; J: TRBJ2-5; CDR3: CASSPILGGGQETQYF
size: -; V: TRBV14; J: TRBJ2-7; CDR3: CASSPIMGRGHEQYF
size: many; V: TRBV5-8; J: TRBJ2-5; CDR3: CASSLTGSEETQYF
size: -; V: TRBV14; J: TRBJ2-3; CDR3: CASSPRQERTDTQYF
size: -; V: TRBV7-8; J: TRBJ1-6; CDR3: CASSVKRGQGYSPLHF